This T cell receptor beta chain was captured in a study of blood T cell repertoires in COVID-19. About the study: COVID-19 samples collected from the United States, Italy and Spain covered acute and convalescent phases.

In the original workflow: The assay estimated nucleated cells by amplifying reference gene primers. Data came from immunoSEQ multiplex PCR; TCRdb stores just in-frame clones and leaves some out. Clonal size and the V and J genes are those of that table, whereas D and trimming came from the DNA. Here the sample spans some 30,000 clones, less than 95% being singletons. This receptor was identified in a man in his 70s with active or convalescent COVID-19. Sequenced sample: peripheral blood.

CDR3 amino acids: CASSQIKGTGEWYVSEAFF. Here the CDR3 DNA reads TGTGCCAGCAGCCAGATAAAAGGGACAGGGGAATGGTATGTGTCTGAAGCTTTCTTT. J is TRBJ1-1 and V is TRBV14, with 10 positions matching TRBD1. Germline V gene data show CDR1 as SGHDN and CDR2 as FVKESK. With V trimmed by 3 bases and J by 6 bases, 19 bases remained unmatched. This CDR3 spans 19 amino acids.